This TCR beta chain is from a study of T-cell memory formation after mild COVID-19. General study results and limits: A second wave expanding day 15 to 37 was CD4+-biased; contracting clones were balanced. Those CD4+ clones that contracted were mainly in CM and EM (CD8+ ones in EMRA). Cross-reactive memory seemingly joined, as some responding clones were found in pre-infection memory.

This clonotype turned up a few times. What it binds is unknown. TCRdb re-called the 5' RACE reads through MiXCR, storing one row per CDR3 protein. The sample consists of around 310,000 distinct CDR3 sequences, under 25% of them appearing once. Trimming left V 5 bases short and J 8 bases short, with 18 bases between. This CDR3 spans 14 amino acids. Germline lookup yields CDR1 SEHNR and CDR2 FQNEAQ (reference sequence). The chain carries TRBV7-9 and TRBJ1-2; unclear D gene. This receptor was identified in a man aged 18 to 30 who had mild COVID-19 (a few samples of this study predate the infection). Cell type and time point are not known. Sequenced material: PBMCs or a T cell subset sorted from them (not recorded which). CDR3 coding DNA: TGTGCCAGCAGCCCACCGGACTCCTGGCAAGGCTACACCTTC. Translated: CASSPPDSWQGYTF.